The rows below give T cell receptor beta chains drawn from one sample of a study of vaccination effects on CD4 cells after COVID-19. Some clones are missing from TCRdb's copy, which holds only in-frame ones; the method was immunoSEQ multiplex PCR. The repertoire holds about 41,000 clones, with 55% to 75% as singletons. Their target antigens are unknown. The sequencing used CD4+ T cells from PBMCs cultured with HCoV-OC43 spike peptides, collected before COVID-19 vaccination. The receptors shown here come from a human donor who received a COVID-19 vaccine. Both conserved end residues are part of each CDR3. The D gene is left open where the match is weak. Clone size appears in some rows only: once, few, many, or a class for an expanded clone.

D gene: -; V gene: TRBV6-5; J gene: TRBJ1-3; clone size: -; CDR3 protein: CASSYHGAGSGNTIYF; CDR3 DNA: TGTGCCAGCAGTTACCACGGGGCGGGCTCTGGAAACACCATATATTTT
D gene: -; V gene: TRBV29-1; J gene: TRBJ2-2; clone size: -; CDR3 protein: CSVDTSNTGELFF; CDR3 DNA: TGCAGCGTGGACACTTCGAACACCGGGGAGCTGTTTTTT
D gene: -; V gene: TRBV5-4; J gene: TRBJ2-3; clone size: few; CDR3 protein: CASSFGRNIYTDTQYF; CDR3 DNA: TGTGCCAGCAGCTTCGGTAGGAACATCTATACAGATACGCAGTATTTT
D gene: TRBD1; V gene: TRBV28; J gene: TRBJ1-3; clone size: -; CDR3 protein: CASSSMAGGRNTIYF; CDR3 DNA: TGTGCCAGCAGCTCTATGGCAGGGGGTCGAAACACCATATATTTT
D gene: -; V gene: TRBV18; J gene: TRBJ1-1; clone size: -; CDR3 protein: CASSPLHGTEAFF; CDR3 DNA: TGTGCCAGCTCACCTCTTCACGGCACTGAAGCTTTCTTT
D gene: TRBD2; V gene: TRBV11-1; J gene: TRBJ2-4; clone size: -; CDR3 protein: CASSSGLVGNIQYF; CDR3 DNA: TGTGCCAGCAGCTCTGGACTAGTGGGAAACATTCAGTACTTC
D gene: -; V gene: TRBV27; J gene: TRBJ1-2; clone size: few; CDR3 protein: CASSPAEHPDPHYGYTF; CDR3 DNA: TGTGCCAGCAGCCCAGCCGAACACCCCGATCCGCACTATGGCTACACCTTC
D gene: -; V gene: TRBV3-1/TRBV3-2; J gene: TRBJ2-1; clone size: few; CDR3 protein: CASSQEGAGNNEQFF; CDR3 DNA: TGTGCCAGCAGCCAAGAGGGAGCGGGTAACAATGAGCAGTTCTTC
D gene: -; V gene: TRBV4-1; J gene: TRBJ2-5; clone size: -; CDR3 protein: CASSQAYRAQETQYF; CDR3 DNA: TGCGCCAGCAGCCAAGCCTACAGAGCCCAAGAGACCCAGTACTTC
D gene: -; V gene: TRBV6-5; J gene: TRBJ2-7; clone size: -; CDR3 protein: CASFPYGPIYEQYF; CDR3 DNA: TGTGCCAGCTTCCCCTATGGACCAATTTACGAGCAGTACTTC
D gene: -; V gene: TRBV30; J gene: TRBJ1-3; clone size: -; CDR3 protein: CAWTPPGRSRNTIYF; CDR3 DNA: TGTGCCTGGACCCCACCTGGACGATCGCGTAACACCATATATTTT
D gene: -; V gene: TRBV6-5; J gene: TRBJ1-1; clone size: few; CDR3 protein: CASSPRGSMNTEAFF; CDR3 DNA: TGTGCCAGCTCGCCACGGGGCTCCATGAACACTGAAGCTTTCTTT
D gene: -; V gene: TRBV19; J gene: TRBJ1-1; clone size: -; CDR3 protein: CASSPLVMNTEAFF; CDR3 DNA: TGTGCCAGTAGCCCCCTGGTGATGAACACTGAAGCTTTCTTT
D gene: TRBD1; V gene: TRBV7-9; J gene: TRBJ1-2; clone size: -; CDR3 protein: CASSSRDRGFYGYTF; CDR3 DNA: TGTGCCAGCAGTTCTCGGGACAGGGGCTTCTATGGCTACACCTTC
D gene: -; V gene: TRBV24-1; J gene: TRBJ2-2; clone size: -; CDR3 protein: CATSGQGNTGELFF; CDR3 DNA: TGTGCCACCAGTGGTCAGGGGAACACCGGGGAGCTGTTTTTT
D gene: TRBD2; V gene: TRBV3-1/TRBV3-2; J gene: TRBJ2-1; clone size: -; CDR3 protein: CASSQVSGTTFSYNEQFF; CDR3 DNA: TGTGCCAGCAGCCAAGTTAGCGGGACAACCTTTTCCTACAATGAGCAGTTCTTC
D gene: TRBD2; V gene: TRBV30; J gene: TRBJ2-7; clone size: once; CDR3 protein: CACPTGTSSYEQYF; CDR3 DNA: TGTGCCTGCCCCACCGGGACTAGCTCCTACGAGCAGTACTTC
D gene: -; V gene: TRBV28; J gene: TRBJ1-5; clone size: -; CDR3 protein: CASRAGGQRAQHF; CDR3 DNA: TGTGCCAGCAGGGCGGGGGGCCAACGGGCCCAGCATTTT
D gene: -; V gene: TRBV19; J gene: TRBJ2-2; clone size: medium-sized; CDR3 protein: CASSILAGELFF; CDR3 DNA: TGTGCCAGTAGTATTCTGGCCGGGGAGCTGTTTTTT
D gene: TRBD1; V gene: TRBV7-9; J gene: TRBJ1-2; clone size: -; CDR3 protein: CASSLAVTGDGYTF; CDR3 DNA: TGTGCCAGCAGCTTAGCCGTAACAGGGGACGGCTACACCTTC
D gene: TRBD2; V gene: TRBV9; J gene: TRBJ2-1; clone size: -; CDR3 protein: CASSADSGGRGSEQFF; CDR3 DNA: TGTGCCAGCAGCGCTGATAGCGGGGGCCGAGGGAGTGAGCAGTTCTTC
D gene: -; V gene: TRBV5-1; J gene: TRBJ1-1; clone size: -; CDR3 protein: CASSLEGTSYEAFF; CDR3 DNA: TGCGCCAGCAGCTTGGAAGGGACAAGCTACGAAGCTTTCTTT
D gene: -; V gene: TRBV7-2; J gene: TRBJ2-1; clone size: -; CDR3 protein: CASSLGVTSSYNEQFF; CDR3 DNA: TGTGCCAGCAGCTTGGGCGTCACTAGCTCCTACAATGAGCAGTTCTTC
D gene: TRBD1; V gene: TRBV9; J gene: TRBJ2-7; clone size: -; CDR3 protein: CASSTRDRGRAEQYF; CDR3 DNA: TGTGCCAGCAGCACCCGGGACAGGGGGCGGGCCGAGCAGTACTTC
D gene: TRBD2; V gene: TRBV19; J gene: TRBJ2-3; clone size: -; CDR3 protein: CAREGHLAGSTDTQYF; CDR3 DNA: TGTGCCCGAGAGGGCCATCTAGCGGGAAGCACAGATACGCAGTATTTT
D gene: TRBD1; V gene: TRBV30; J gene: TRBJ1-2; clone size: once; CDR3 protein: CAWSYGQGGIYGYTF; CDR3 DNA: TGTGCCTGGAGCTATGGACAGGGGGGAATCTATGGCTACACCTTC